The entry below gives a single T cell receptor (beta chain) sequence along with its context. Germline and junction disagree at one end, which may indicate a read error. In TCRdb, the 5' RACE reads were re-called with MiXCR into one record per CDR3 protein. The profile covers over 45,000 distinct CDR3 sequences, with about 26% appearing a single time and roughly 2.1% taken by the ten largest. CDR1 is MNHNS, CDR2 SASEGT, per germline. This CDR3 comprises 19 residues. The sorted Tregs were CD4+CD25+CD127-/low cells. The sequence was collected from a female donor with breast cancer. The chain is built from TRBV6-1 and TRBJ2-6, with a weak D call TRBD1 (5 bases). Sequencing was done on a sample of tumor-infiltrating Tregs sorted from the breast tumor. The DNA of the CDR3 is TGTGCCAGCAGTGAAGCATTTCTAAGAGGACACTCTGGGGCCGACGTCCTGACTTTC. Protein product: CASSEAFLRGHSGADVLTF.